This T cell receptor (beta chain) was observed in a study of blood T cell repertoires in COVID-19 (dated by TCRdb to between 2020 and 2021). For the wider study: Samples covering the acute and convalescent phases of COVID-19 were provided by collaborators in the United States, Italy and Spain. The prospective study material was composed of cDNA or gDNA derived from T cells, B-cell-depleted T cells, or PBMCs. Deeply sampled blood TCRbeta repertoires from subjects exposed to, actively infected with, or recovered from COVID-19 were included in the dataset. The samples were drawn from the first 160 participants of the ongoing ImmuneRACE study and from more than 1,000 subjects provided by 6 global collaborators. Sample metadata almost always included a de-identified subject ID, COVID-19 status, age in years and sex. The repertoires were released in a freely available public database intended as a resource for research on the immune response to SARS-CoV-2. Where available, HLA class I and class II types were obtained from metadata supplied by the sample provider rather than from assay-based typing.

Note on this clone: Its target antigen remains unknown. Nothing much larger sits one base from this clone, and base qualities are not available.

Beyond this particular receptor, the publication reports: Clinical and demographic metadata were provided uncurated, with the amount varying by source and participant.

Each collaborating institution followed its own protocols to collect whole blood in K2EDTA tubes. For TCRbeta analysis, collaborator samples were shipped as frozen whole blood, as isolated PBMCs, or as DNA extracted from either sample type. The immunoSEQ Assay, a bias-controlled multiplex PCR, was used to amplify TCRbeta CDR3 regions from genomic DNA. The study's own analysis went as follows. Nucleated cell counts per sample were estimated from amplification of reference gene primers within the assay. Sequence reads were collapsed and filtered to measure the absolute abundance of every unique TCRbeta CDR3 rearrangement. Productive Simpson clonality was computed per sample as the square root of Simpson's diversity index over productive rearrangements. The source is immuneACCESS, and TCRdb retained only in-frame sequences with V and J called. Part of the clones is not carried over; for the studies checked, unresolved V genes explain less than half of this, and the remainder is unexplained. D and trimming come from the DNA, and the V and J calls and clone size come from that table. Within this sample are about 200,000 clones, with just over 85% of them counted one time only. The top ten hold 3.5% to 5% of the sample.

The clonotype was recovered from a man aged 50 to 60 with acute or convalescent COVID-19. What was sequenced was peripheral blood.

The DNA sequence is given as TGTGCCAGCATCCCCGGAACGGGTAGAGCTTTCTTT. Its protein is CASIPGTGRAFF. This chain is built from TRBV6-6 and TRBJ1-1; the D gene cannot be resolved reliably. From the cysteine up to the phenylalanine, the CDR3 has a length of 12 residues. Of all the DNA, just the CDR3 is kept, 36 bases in frame from base 1. Between the V and J ends, shortened by 7 bases and 10 bases respectively, the junction contains 16 bases. Based on the germline V gene (reference sequence), the CDR1 and CDR2 sequences are MNHNY and SVGAGI.